Listed below are T cell receptor beta chains from one sample, sequenced in a study of blood T cells in healthy people across ages. TCRdb redid the calling of the 5' RACE reads with MiXCR, one entry per CDR3 protein. The profile covers about 1,800,000 distinct CDR3 sequences, with over 25% appearing a single time and approximately 7.7% taken by the ten largest. Sequenced input: blood. The source of these receptors is a woman aged 30 to 39 in good health. The CDR3 runs from the conserved cysteine through the conserved F or W. The D gene is left open where the match is weak. Expanded clones get a size class; other rows say once, few or many, or leave the size out.

few,TRBD2,TRBV24-1,TRBJ2-1,TGTGCCACCAGTTCTAGCGGGAGTTGGAATGAGCAGTTCTTC,CATSSSGSWNEQFF
-,-,TRBV20-1,TRBJ1-3,TGCAGTGCTGCGGCCCGCTCTGGAAACACCATATATTTT,CSAAARSGNTIYF
-,-,TRBV12-5,TRBJ1-5,TGTGCTAGTGATTCGGAACTGAGTTATAGCAATCAGCCCCAGCATTTT,CASDSELSYSNQPQHF
many,TRBD1,TRBV4-1,TRBJ2-7,TGCGCCAGCAGCCAACGTGGTCGAGACAGGGGAGGAGAGCAGTACTTC,CASSQRGRDRGGEQYF
-,TRBD2,TRBV3-1,TRBJ2-1,TGTGCCAGCAGCCCCGACCCCAGCGGGAGGGCCCGCAATGAGCAGTTCTTC,CASSPDPSGRARNEQFF
-,TRBD2,TRBV13,TRBJ2-5,TGTGCCAGCAGCCTTCGGACTAGCGGGGTGGAAGAGACCCAGTACTTC,CASSLRTSGVEETQYF
-,-,TRBV5-1,TRBJ2-1,TGCGCCAGCAGCCCCACTGCCGGGAACTACAATGAGCAGTTCTTC,CASSPTAGNYNEQFF
few,-,TRBV9,TRBJ1-1,TGTGCCAGCAGCGCGGATCAGGGGAACACTGAAGCTTTCTTT,CASSADQGNTEAFF
-,-,TRBV12-3/TRBV12-4,TRBJ1-6,TGTGCCAGCAGTTCAAGGGCCCGCTCACCCCTCCACTTT,CASSSRARSPLHF
-,-,TRBV20-1,TRBJ2-4,TGCAGTGCTAGTCTTAGGGCCTCCTACAATGAGCAGTACTTC,CSASLRASYNEQYF
-,-,TRBV25-1,TRBJ2-6,TGTGCCAGCAGTGAAATAGGGGCTGGGGCCAACGTCCTGACTTTC,CASSEIGAGANVLTF
-,-,TRBV9,TRBJ2-2,TGTGCCAGCAGCGTAGGGGCCGTCAGCGGCACCGGGGAGCTGTTTTTT,CASSVGAVSGTGELFF
-,-,TRBV12-3/TRBV12-4,TRBJ2-1,TGTGCCTGCAGTTTGAAGACTGAGCAGTTCTTC,CACSLKTEQFF
-,-,TRBV29-1,TRBJ2-7,TGCAGCGTTGATGTCAGGGACGACGAGCAGTACTTC,CSVDVRDDEQYF
-,TRBD1,TRBV5-5,TRBJ1-5,TGTGCCAGCAGCAACCGCATTCCGGGGGACAGCCACGCTCCTAGCAATCAGCCCCAGCATTTT,CASSNRIPGDSHAPSNQPQHF
-,TRBD2,TRBV27,TRBJ2-3,TGTGCCAGCAGTTTAGCGGGGGGGTTCACAGATACGCAGTATTTT,CASSLAGGFTDTQYF